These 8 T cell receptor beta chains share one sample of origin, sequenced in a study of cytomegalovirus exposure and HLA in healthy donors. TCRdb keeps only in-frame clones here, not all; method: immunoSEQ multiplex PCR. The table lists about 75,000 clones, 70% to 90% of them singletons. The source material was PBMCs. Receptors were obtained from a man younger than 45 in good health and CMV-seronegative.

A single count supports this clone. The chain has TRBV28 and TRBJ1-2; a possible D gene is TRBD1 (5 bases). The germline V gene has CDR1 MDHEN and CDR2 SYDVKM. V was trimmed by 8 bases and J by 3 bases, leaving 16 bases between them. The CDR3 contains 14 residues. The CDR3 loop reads CASGRDRGYYGYTF. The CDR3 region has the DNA TGTGCCAGCGGACGAGATAGGGGATACTATGGCTACACCTTC.

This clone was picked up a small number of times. The CDR3 nucleotides read TGTGCCAGCAGACGAGACAGGGCGGGATCGGGGGAGACCCAGTACTTC. Its protein is CASRRDRAGSGETQYF. The genes are TRBV7-8 and TRBJ2-5, with D tentatively TRBD1 (7 bases). This CDR3 has 16 residues. From germline, CDR1 is SGHVS and CDR2 FQNEAQ. With 6 bases removed from V and 5 bases from J, the gap between germline ends came to 22 bases.

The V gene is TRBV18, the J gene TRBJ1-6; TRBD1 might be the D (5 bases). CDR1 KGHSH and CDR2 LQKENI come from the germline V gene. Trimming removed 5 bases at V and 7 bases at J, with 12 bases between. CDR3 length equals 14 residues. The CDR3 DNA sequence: TGTGCCAGCTCATCGGGACTGGAAAATTCACCCCTCCACTTT. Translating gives CASSSGLENSPLHF. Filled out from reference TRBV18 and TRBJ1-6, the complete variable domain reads NAGVMQNPRHLVRRRGQEARLRCSPMKGHSHVYWYRQLPEEGLKFMVYLQKENIIDESGMPKERFSAEFPKEGPSILRIQQVVRGDSAAYFCASSSGLENSPLHFGNGTRLTVT.

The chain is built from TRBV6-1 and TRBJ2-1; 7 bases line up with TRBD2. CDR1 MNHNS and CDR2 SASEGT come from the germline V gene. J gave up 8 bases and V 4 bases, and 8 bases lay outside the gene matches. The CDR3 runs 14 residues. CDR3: CASSGPPGRDEQFF. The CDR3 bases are TGTGCCAGCAGTGGACCCCCGGGGAGGGATGAGCAGTTCTTC.

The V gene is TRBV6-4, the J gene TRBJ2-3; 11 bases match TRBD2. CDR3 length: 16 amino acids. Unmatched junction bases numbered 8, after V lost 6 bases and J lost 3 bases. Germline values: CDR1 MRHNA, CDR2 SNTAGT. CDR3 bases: TGTGCCAGCAGCGTACTAGCGGGAGCGGAAACAGATACGCAGTATTTT. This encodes CASSVLAGAETDTQYF.

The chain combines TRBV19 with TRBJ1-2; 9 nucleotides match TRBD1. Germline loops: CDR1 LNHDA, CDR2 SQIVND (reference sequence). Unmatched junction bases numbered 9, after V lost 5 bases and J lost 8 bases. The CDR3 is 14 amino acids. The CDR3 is CASSLAGTGLGYTF. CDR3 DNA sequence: TGTGCCAGTAGTCTCGCCGGGACAGGGCTAGGCTACACCTTC. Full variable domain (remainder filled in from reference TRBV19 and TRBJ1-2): DGGITQSPKYLFRKEGQNVTLSCEQNLNHDAMYWYRQDPGQGLRLIYYSQIVNDFQKGDIAEGYSVSREKKESFPLTVTSAQKNPTAFYLCASSLAGTGLGYTFGSGTRLTVV.

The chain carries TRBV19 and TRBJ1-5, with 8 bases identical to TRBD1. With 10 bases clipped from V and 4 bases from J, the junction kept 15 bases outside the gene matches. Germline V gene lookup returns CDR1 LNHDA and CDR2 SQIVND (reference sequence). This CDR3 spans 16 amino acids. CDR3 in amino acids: CATSPGSRGLNQPQHF. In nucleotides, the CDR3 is TGTGCCACCTCGCCCGGCTCCAGGGGGCTAAATCAGCCCCAGCATTTT.

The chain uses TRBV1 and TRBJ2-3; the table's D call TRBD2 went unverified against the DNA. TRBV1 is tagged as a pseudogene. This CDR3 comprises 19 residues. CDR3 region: CTSSPTARLAGGGTDTQYF. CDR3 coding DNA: TGCACCAGCAGCCCGACCGCCAGACTAGCGGGGGGTGGCACAGATACGCAGTATTTT.